The 12 T cell receptor beta chains below were found in one sample sequenced in a study of shared clonotypes between healthy human individuals. Assay used: immunoSEQ multiplex PCR; TCRdb lists only in-frame clones, some missing. The sample carries 110,000 or so clones, approximately 70% recorded once. The source material was memory CD8+ T cells sorted from blood. Subset meaning: CD45RO+ cells pooled with CCR7-negative TemRA cells. The receptors stem from a woman in her twenties or thirties in good health.

This chain joins TRBV2 and TRBJ1-1; D is ambiguous. Germline lookup yields CDR1 SNHLY and CDR2 FYNNEI. The CDR3 contains 14 residues. V dropped 6 bases and J dropped 4 bases, with 15 bases sitting between them. CDR3 in DNA: TGTGCCAGCAGGGGGTGTGGCACGGGCACTGAAGCTTTCTTT. It yields the protein CASRGCGTGTEAFF. The full variable domain, with the rest looked up from reference TRBV2 and TRBJ1-1, is EPEVTQTPSHQVTQMGQEVILRCVPISNHLYFYWYRQILGQKVEFLVSFYNNEISEKSEIFDDQFSVERPDGSNFTLKIRSTKLEDSAMYFCASRGCGTGTEAFFGQGTRLTVV.

This chain connects TRBV2 to TRBJ2-1; D possibly corresponds to TRBD2 (6 bases). The CDR3 consists of 14 residues. The germline CDR1 and CDR2 sequences are SNHLY and FYNNEI. V was trimmed by 6 bases and J by 0 bases, leaving 9 bases between them. CDR3 DNA: TGTGCCAGCAGGCCCGGGAGCTCCTACAATGAGCAGTTCTTC. Residues: CASRPGSSYNEQFF.

The V and J genes are TRBV25-1 and TRBJ2-1; 7 bases map to TRBD1. CDR1 and CDR2 (germline): MGHDK, SYGVNS. The CDR3 has 13 amino acids. J lost 9 bases, V lost 7 bases, and 9 bases had no gene match. CDR3 sequence: CASNTGDVGEQFF. The CDR3 nucleotides are TGTGCCAGCAACACAGGGGATGTAGGTGAGCAGTTCTTC.

This clone has a handful of counts. The gene calls are TRBV5-6 and TRBJ2-7, with TRBD2 matching 9 bases. V lost 0 bases, J lost 6 bases, and 7 bases stayed unmatched. CDR1 is SGHDT, CDR2 YYEEEE, per germline. CDR3 length equals 15 residues. CDR3 bases: TGTGCCAGCAGCTTGGTAAGAGCGGGAGGAGGCGAGCAGTACTTC. Residues: CASSLVRAGGGEQYF.

This clone has just one count. This chain uses TRBV5-4 with TRBJ2-7, with 8 bases lining up with TRBD1. This CDR3 has 19 amino acids. Germline CDR1 is SGHNT and CDR2 is YYREEE (reference sequence). Trimming cost V 0 bases and J 0 bases; bases outside gene matches: 14. The CDR3 sequence is CASSLAGTGLRASSYEQYF. CDR3 bases: TGTGCCAGCAGCTTGGCCGGGACAGGTCTCCGTGCCAGCTCCTACGAGCAGTACTTC.

The chain joins TRBV6-5 to TRBJ2-2; D call uncertain. The CDR3 is 12 amino acids. V lost 5 bases and J 7 bases, leaving 8 bases between the germline ends. In germline, CDR1 is MNHEY, CDR2 SVGAGI. CDR3 nucleotide sequence: TGTGCCAGCAGTGGCATAGACGGGGAGCTGTTTTTT. This translates into CASSGIDGELFF.

The rearrangement joins TRBV4-1 to TRBJ1-3; D is ambiguous. Germline CDR1 and CDR2: MGHRA and YSYEKL. The CDR3 runs to 16 residues. V gave up 0 bases and J gave up 0 bases, with 9 bases separating them. CDR3 residues: CASSQDGRSSGNTIYF. The CDR3 coding sequence is TGCGCCAGCAGCCAAGATGGTCGGTCCTCTGGAAACACCATATATTTT.

This chain uses TRBV6-4 with TRBJ2-1; D unclear. The CDR3 length is 12 residues. In germline, CDR1 is MRHNA, CDR2 SNTAGT. V was cut by 1 base and J by 8 bases, with 6 bases left in between. The CDR3, as DNA: TGTGCCAGCAGTGACTGGAAGGATGAGCAGTTCTTC. It specifies CASSDWKDEQFF.

As to this clone: This sample also contains other DNA sequences that code for the same CDR3. The chain uses TRBV4-2 and TRBJ1-5, with no clear D. Trimming pared 1 base from V and 0 bases from J, leaving 7 bases between. This CDR3 spans 15 amino acids. Germline V gene sequence: CDR1 LGHNA, CDR2 YNFKEQ. In DNA form, the CDR3 reads TGTGCCAGCAGCCAAGTACAATATAGCAATCAGCCCCAGCATTTT. This codes for CASSQVQYSNQPQHF.

The chain joins TRBV29-1 to TRBJ2-1; 8 nucleotides line up with TRBD2. The CDR3 is 14 amino acids. Germline V gene lookup returns CDR1 SQVTM and CDR2 ANQGSEA. The ends lost 2 bases at V and 5 bases at J; junction bases unmatched: 5. CDR3 loop: CSVEQSGSNNEQFF. Here the CDR3 DNA reads TGCAGCGTTGAACAAAGCGGGAGCAACAATGAGCAGTTCTTC.

This chain joins TRBV6-5 and TRBJ1-2, with D possibly TRBD1 on 5 matching bases. Trimming removed 5 bases at V and 10 bases at J, with 17 bases between. This CDR3 spans 13 amino acids. Germline V gene sequence: CDR1 MNHEY, CDR2 SVGAGI. The DNA for the CDR3 is TGTGCCAGCAGTGCGACCGGGGCACACCTCTACACCTTC. The encoded protein is CASSATGAHLYTF.

The rearrangement uses TRBV29-1 and TRBJ2-1; 11 nucleotides match TRBD2. CDR1 and CDR2 from the germline V gene are SQVTM and ANQGSEA. With 7 bases clipped from V and 7 bases from J, the junction kept 15 bases outside the gene matches. CDR3 length equals 16 residues. CDR3 DNA: TGCAGCGGCGAAGGTCTAACTAGCGGGAGCAGTAATGAGCAGTTCTTC. Residues: CSGEGLTSGSSNEQFF.